This T cell receptor beta chain was profiled in a study of T cell changes during pregnancy in multiple sclerosis. The V and J ends lost 4 bases and 0 bases respectively, with 12 bases between them. Germline V gives CDR1 SGHDN, CDR2 FVKESK. The CDR3 consists of 15 residues. Here immunoSEQ multiplex PCR was the method, and the copy in TCRdb shows in-frame clones only, minus some. Among approximately 100,000 clones listed, about 91% were seen once. The genes are TRBV14 and TRBJ1-1; no clear D. This receptor was taken from a female donor in good health, enrolled as a control in a pregnancy study. This material consisted of peripheral blood, taken after pregnancy. DNA of the CDR3: TGTGCCAGCAGCCCGATGGGAGCATTGAACACTGAAGCTTTCTTT. Its protein product is CASSPMGALNTEAFF.